This T cell receptor beta chain was recorded in a study of T cell changes during pregnancy in multiple sclerosis. The CDR3 is 14 residues long. The germline gives CDR1 LNHDA, CDR2 SQIVND (reference sequence). Germline trimming cut 9 bases from V and 4 bases from J; bases unmatched to any gene: 8. Clones were sequenced by immunoSEQ multiplex PCR, and TCRdb holds only the in-frame ones, with some missing. The sample yields tens of thousands of clones, around 89% seen once. This clone was seen a single time. Material: CD4+ T cells from peripheral blood mononuclear cells, obtained in the first trimester of pregnancy. The TCR was taken from a female donor in good health, enrolled as a control in a pregnancy study. J is TRBJ2-5 and V is TRBV19, with TRBD2 matching 10 bases. CDR3 sequence: CASREAGGRETQYF. In DNA form, the CDR3 reads TGTGCCAGCAGGGAAGCGGGGGGGCGAGAGACCCAGTACTTC.